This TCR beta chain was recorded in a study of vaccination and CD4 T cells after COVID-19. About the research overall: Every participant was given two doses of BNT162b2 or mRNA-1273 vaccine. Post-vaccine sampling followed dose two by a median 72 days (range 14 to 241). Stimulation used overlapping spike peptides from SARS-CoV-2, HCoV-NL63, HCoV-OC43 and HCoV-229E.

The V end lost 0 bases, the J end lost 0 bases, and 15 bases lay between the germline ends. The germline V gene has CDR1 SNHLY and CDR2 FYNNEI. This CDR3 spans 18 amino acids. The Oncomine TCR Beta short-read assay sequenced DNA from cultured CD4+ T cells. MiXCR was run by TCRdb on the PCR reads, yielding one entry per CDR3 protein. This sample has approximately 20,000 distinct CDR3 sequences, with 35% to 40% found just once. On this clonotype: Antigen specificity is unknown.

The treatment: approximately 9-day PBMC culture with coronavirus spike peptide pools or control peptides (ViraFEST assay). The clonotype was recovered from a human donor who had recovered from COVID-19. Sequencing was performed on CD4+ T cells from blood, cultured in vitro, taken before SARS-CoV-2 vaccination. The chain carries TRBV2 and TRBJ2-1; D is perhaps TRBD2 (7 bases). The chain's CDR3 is CASSEAGASGGSYNEQFF. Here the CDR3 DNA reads TGTGCCAGCAGTGAAGCGGGGGCTAGCGGAGGCTCCTACAATGAGCAGTTCTTC.